This TCR beta chain comes out of a study of diagnostic markers for celiac disease. This clonotype is identified as large from frequency. The CDR3 has 15 residues. Germline V gene sequence: CDR1 DFQATT, CDR2 SNEGSKA (reference sequence). TCRdb re-called the reads; every CDR3 protein appears as one record, without DNA. This specimen shows about 1,500 distinct CDR3 sequences; the ten leading clones hold nearly 15%. The origin of this receptor is a human donor. Sequencing input: either unsorted cells or a sorted T cell fraction (not recorded which). V and J are TRBV20-1 and TRBJ2-3; TCRdb lists TRBD2, though no DNA is available to test this call. Here the CDR3 reads CSASAVTTYTDTQYF.